The 6 T cell receptor beta chains below all came from one sample that was sequenced in a study of cytomegalovirus exposure and HLA in healthy donors (dated by TCRdb to the late 2010s). Receptor libraries were prepared by the immunoSEQ multiplex PCR assay. A mixture of 60 forward primers for TCR Vbeta segments and 13 reverse primers for TCR Jbeta segments was used in the multiplex PCR. Entries here come from immuneACCESS through TCRdb and include only in-frame sequences with V and J called. Some clones fail to appear in such tables; in the studies checked, an unresolved V gene covers under half of the shortfall, and the cause of the remainder is unknown. Recorded for this sample are about 110,000 clones; 82% of them occurred a single time. The ten largest clones add up to 2.5% of the sample. Material: PBMCs. These receptors were taken from a woman between 18 and 29 years old in good health and CMV-seronegative.

This chain uses TRBV6-1 with TRBJ1-2; maybe TRBD1 (5 bases). The CDR3 runs to 13 residues. Trimming pared 4 bases from V and 8 bases from J, leaving 14 bases between. Germline V gene sequence: CDR1 MNHNS, CDR2 SASEGT. The CDR3: CASSGQGPWGYTF. CDR3 coding DNA: TGTGCCAGCAGTGGGCAGGGTCCGTGGGGCTACACCTTC.

The J gene is TRBJ1-5, the V gene TRBV6-5, with 10 bases that match TRBD1. Germline CDR1 reads MNHEY; CDR2 reads SVGAGI. J lost 4 bases, V lost 5 bases, and 5 bases had no gene match. The CDR3 extends over 15 amino acids. The CDR3 region has the DNA TGTGCCAGCAGTACAGACAGGGGGCGTAATCAGCCCCAGCATTTT. Protein: CASSTDRGRNQPQHF.

This chain links TRBV28 with TRBJ1-3; no firm D call. The CDR3 has 15 residues. The germline gives CDR1 MDHEN, CDR2 SYDVKM. Trimming cost V 1 base and J 3 bases, with 10 bases left between them. CDR3 DNA: TGTGCCAGCAGTTTATCTCCGGGTAATGGAAACACCATATATTTT. This codes for CASSLSPGNGNTIYF.

The chain uses TRBV19 and TRBJ1-4, with D possibly matching TRBD1 (6 bases). Trimming removed 8 bases at V and 0 bases at J, with 10 bases between. Germline V gene data show CDR1 as LNHDA and CDR2 as SQIVND (reference sequence). The CDR3 loop spans 14 amino acids. The CDR3 region has the DNA TGTGCCAGTCGCAGGGGCGCAACTAATGAAAAACTGTTTTTT. This encodes CASRRGATNEKLFF.

Only one count was recorded for this clone. The rearrangement uses TRBV25-1 and TRBJ2-3; 9 nucleotides match TRBD2. The ends lost 1 base at V and 3 bases at J; junction bases unmatched: 5. This CDR3 has 16 amino acids. Per the germline V gene, CDR1 is MGHDK and CDR2 is SYGVNS. CDR3 DNA sequence: TGTGCCAGCAGTGAATCGAGCGGGGGGACAACAGATACGCAGTATTTT. Protein sequence: CASSESSGGTTDTQYF.

The chain's CDR3 is CASSFSSNTGELFF. DNA of the CDR3: TGTGCCAGCAGCTTCAGTTCGAACACCGGGGAGCTGTTTTTT. This sequence joins TRBV5-4 and TRBJ2-2, with D unclear. Germline V gene data show CDR1 as SGHNT and CDR2 as YYREEE (reference sequence). The V end was cut by 2 bases, the J end by 0 bases, with 5 bases between. The CDR3 consists of 14 residues.